These 5 T cell receptor beta chains were all obtained from the same sample, sequenced in a study of CD8+CD57+ T cells in acquired aplastic anemia. Genomic DNA served as template for TCR beta VDJ and CDR3 profiling. One entry per CDR3 protein results from TCRdb running MiXCR on the reads. The profile covers approximately 160,000 distinct CDR3 sequences, with 35% to 55% appearing a single time and over 0.95% taken by the ten largest. Sequenced sample: sorted CD4+, CD8+, or CD8+CD57+ T cells (not recorded which) from PBMCs. The receptors come from a human donor in good health.

This clonotype was recorded a few times. This sequence joins TRBV5-1 and TRBJ2-5, with TRBD1 as a possible D gene (5 bases). This CDR3 contains 14 residues. V was cut by 4 bases and J by 7 bases, with 17 bases left in between. Germline V gene lookup returns CDR1 SGHRS and CDR2 YFSETQ. The CDR3 sequence is CASSQRTDQGTQYF. CDR3 nucleotides: TGCGCCAGCAGCCAGAGGACGGATCAGGGGACCCAGTACTTC.

This clonotype was found many times. The V call is TRBV11-2, the J call TRBJ2-7; the match to TRBD2 covers 13 bases. The length of the CDR3 is 16 residues. Trimming removed 4 bases from V and 3 bases from J; junction bases left unmatched: 6. Germline V gene data show CDR1 as SGHAT and CDR2 as FQNNGV. CDR3 sequence reads: CASSSRTSGGVYEQYF. The CDR3 DNA reads TGTGCCAGCAGCTCGCGAACTAGCGGGGGGGTCTACGAGCAGTACTTC.

The chain carries TRBV11-1 and TRBJ2-4; TRBD2 is a possible D gene (7 bases). The CDR3 consists of 16 residues. V shed 8 bases and J shed 2 bases, with 19 bases lying between them. Germline V gene sequence: CDR1 SGHAT, CDR2 FQDESV (reference sequence). The CDR3 here is CASGGAGTFSKNIQYF. DNA of the CDR3: TGTGCCAGCGGGGGGGCGGGGACCTTTTCCAAAAACATTCAGTACTTC.

In this sample, this clonotype turned up many times. The J gene is TRBJ1-1, the V gene TRBV19; weak D call: TRBD1 (6 bases). CDR1 and CDR2 (germline): LNHDA, SQIVND (reference sequence). V shed 5 bases and J shed 0 bases, with 13 bases lying between them. CDR3 length equals 15 residues. The CDR3 loop is CASSEQGRMNTEAFF. The CDR3 DNA is TGTGCCAGTAGTGAACAGGGAAGAATGAACACTGAAGCTTTCTTT.

The chain recombines TRBV6-1 with TRBJ2-3, with TRBD2 matching over 9 bases. The CDR3 covers 13 residues. The ends lost 7 bases at V and 3 bases at J; junction bases unmatched: 2. CDR1 MNHNS and CDR2 SASEGT come from the germline V gene. The CDR3 is CASMAGGTDTQYF. The DNA for the CDR3 is TGTGCCAGCATGGCGGGAGGGACAGATACGCAGTATTTT.